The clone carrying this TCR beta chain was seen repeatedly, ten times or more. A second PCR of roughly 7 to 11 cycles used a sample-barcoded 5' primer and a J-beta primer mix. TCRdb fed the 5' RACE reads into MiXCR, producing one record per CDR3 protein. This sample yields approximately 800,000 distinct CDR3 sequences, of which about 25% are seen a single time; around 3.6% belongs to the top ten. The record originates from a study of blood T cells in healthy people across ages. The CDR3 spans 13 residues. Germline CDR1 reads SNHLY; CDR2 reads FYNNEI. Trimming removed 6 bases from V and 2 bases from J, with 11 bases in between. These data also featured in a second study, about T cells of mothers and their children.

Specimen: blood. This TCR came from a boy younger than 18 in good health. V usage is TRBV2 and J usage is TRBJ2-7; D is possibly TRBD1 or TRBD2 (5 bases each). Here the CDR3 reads CASSTGGPYEQYF. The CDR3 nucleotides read TGTGCCAGCAGCACTGGGGGACCCTACGAGCAGTACTTC.